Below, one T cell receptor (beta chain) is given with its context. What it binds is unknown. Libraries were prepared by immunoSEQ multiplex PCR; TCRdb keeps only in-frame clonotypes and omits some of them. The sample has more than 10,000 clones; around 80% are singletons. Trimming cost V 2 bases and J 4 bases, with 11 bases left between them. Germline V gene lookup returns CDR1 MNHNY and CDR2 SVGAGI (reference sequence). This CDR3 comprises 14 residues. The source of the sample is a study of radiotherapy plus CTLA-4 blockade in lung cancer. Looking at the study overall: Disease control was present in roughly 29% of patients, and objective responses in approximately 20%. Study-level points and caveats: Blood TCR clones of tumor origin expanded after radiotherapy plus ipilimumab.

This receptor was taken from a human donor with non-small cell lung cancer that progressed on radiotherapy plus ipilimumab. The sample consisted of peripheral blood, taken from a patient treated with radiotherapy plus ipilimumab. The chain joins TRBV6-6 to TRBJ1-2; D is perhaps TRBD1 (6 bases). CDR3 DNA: TGTGCCAGCAGTTACCCACAGGGAGTCTATGGCTACACCTTC. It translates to CASSYPQGVYGYTF.